The text below deals with one TCR beta chain. Its matching antigen is unknown. This entry belongs to a study of healthy donors' naive CD4 and CD8 T cells. General study findings and limits: Positive CDR3 charge linked to CD4+ cells, negative to CD8+ cells. The study did not address homeostatic proliferation effects in naive T cells.

TCR libraries were built from approximately 520 ng of total RNA by linear amplification. Authors' data handling: From a handful of healthy donors, 65,000 to 80,000 rearranged TCR alpha transcripts were sequenced. Via MiXCR, TCRdb re-called the reads, giving one row per CDR3 protein. TCRdb, rather than the study authors, made the V and J calls. Among approximately 180,000 distinct CDR3 sequences listed, around 80% were seen once. CDR3 length: 16 residues. V was clipped by 4 bases and J by 2 bases; unmatched bases: 9. Sorting defined naive CD4+ as CD4+CD8-CD45RO-CD45RA+ and naive CD8+ as CD8+CD4-CD45RA+CD27bright.

The receptor was derived from a pool of human donors in good health; the sample pools cells from several healthy donors. The sequenced sample consisted of naive CD4+ and CD8+ T cells sorted from blood, pooled from several donors. The chain uses TRBV12-3 or TRBV12-4 and TRBJ1-2; TRBD1 aligns across 8 bases. CDR3 bases: TGTGCCAGCAGTTCGCAGGGGGCTGTTAAGAACTATGGCTACACCTTC. It codes for CASSSQGAVKNYGYTF.